This is a list of T cell receptor beta chains from one sample in a study of T cell responses to AZD1222 COVID-19 vaccine. Profiling relied on immunoSEQ multiplex PCR, and the TCRdb table lists in-frame clones only, not all of them. The data show 150,000 to 200,000 clones, 80% to 95% seen once. This specimen was peripheral blood, taken on day 0 of AZD1222 vaccination. All receptors derive from an adult in good health. Each CDR3 is given with its conserved first and last residue. Fields, in order: V gene, J gene, clone size, CDR3 protein. Size is stated for part of the rows, as once, few or many counts, or as a class when the clone is expanded.

v_call: TRBV7-2; j_call: TRBJ1-6; clone_size: -; cdr3_aa: CASSLTGLGLNSPLHF
v_call: TRBV2; j_call: TRBJ1-1; clone_size: -; cdr3_aa: CASSGRGGTEAFF
v_call: TRBV7-5; j_call: TRBJ1-2; clone_size: -; cdr3_aa: CVRSPPRSNYGYTF
v_call: TRBV4-1; j_call: TRBJ1-1; clone_size: -; cdr3_aa: CASSQYLGTEAFF
v_call: TRBV7-2; j_call: TRBJ2-2; clone_size: -; cdr3_aa: CASSLRQSIGELFF
v_call: TRBV12-5; j_call: TRBJ2-3; clone_size: -; cdr3_aa: CASGRSGGVLDTQYF
v_call: TRBV29-1; j_call: TRBJ1-2; clone_size: -; cdr3_aa: CSVETDSYGYTF
v_call: TRBV24-1; j_call: TRBJ1-4; clone_size: -; cdr3_aa: CATSDRIGKLFF
v_call: TRBV7-3; j_call: TRBJ1-5; clone_size: -; cdr3_aa: CASSLKRGRNQPQHF
v_call: TRBV12-3/TRBV12-4; j_call: TRBJ1-3; clone_size: once; cdr3_aa: CASRSFAGNTIYF
v_call: TRBV7-3; j_call: TRBJ2-2; clone_size: few; cdr3_aa: CASSRQGNTGELFF
v_call: TRBV5-4; j_call: TRBJ1-1; clone_size: -; cdr3_aa: CASSLTVYRNTEAFF
v_call: TRBV5-8; j_call: TRBJ1-4; clone_size: -; cdr3_aa: CASSLTRVTGNEKLFF
v_call: TRBV6-1; j_call: TRBJ1-1; clone_size: -; cdr3_aa: CASSDRRNTEAFF
v_call: TRBV14; j_call: TRBJ2-3; clone_size: -; cdr3_aa: CASSQPGTGSGRGTDTQYF
v_call: TRBV19; j_call: TRBJ1-2; clone_size: -; cdr3_aa: CASSEQLGDFAYGYTF
v_call: TRBV19; j_call: TRBJ1-5; clone_size: -; cdr3_aa: CASSIRGKSGNQPQHF
v_call: TRBV9; j_call: TRBJ1-3; clone_size: -; cdr3_aa: CASSVVGGFDTIYF
v_call: TRBV5-1; j_call: TRBJ2-2; clone_size: -; cdr3_aa: CASSFGRGWTGELFF
v_call: TRBV5-1; j_call: TRBJ1-5; clone_size: -; cdr3_aa: CASSLDRGSEPQHF
v_call: TRBV7-9; j_call: TRBJ1-1; clone_size: -; cdr3_aa: CASSLESVRGNTEAFF
v_call: TRBV7-8; j_call: TRBJ1-6; clone_size: -; cdr3_aa: CASSHSNRVSYNSPLHF
v_call: TRBV13; j_call: TRBJ1-6; clone_size: once; cdr3_aa: CASSLRRNSPLHF
v_call: TRBV15; j_call: TRBJ2-7; clone_size: -; cdr3_aa: CATSRDWTSGGENINEQYF
v_call: TRBV15; j_call: TRBJ1-5; clone_size: once; cdr3_aa: CATSRPGGDQPQHF
v_call: TRBV18; j_call: TRBJ1-3; clone_size: once; cdr3_aa: CASSSGTVFSGNTIYF
v_call: TRBV4-2; j_call: TRBJ1-4; clone_size: -; cdr3_aa: CASSQERFANEKLFF
v_call: TRBV11-2; j_call: TRBJ2-2; clone_size: -; cdr3_aa: CASSRDGNTGELFF
v_call: TRBV7-9; j_call: TRBJ1-2; clone_size: -; cdr3_aa: CASSWRSGNGYTF
v_call: TRBV19; j_call: TRBJ1-4; clone_size: -; cdr3_aa: CASSIGGTNEKLFF
v_call: TRBV18; j_call: TRBJ2-7; clone_size: -; cdr3_aa: CASSPGQGEEQYF
v_call: TRBV19; j_call: TRBJ2-1; clone_size: -; cdr3_aa: CASTSGAISYNEQFF
v_call: TRBV10-3; j_call: TRBJ1-5; clone_size: -; cdr3_aa: CAISETENGLNQPQHF
v_call: TRBV5-1; j_call: TRBJ2-1; clone_size: -; cdr3_aa: CASSLLAGAYNEQFF
v_call: TRBV7-5; j_call: TRBJ1-4; clone_size: once; cdr3_aa: CVRSCWGTREKLFF